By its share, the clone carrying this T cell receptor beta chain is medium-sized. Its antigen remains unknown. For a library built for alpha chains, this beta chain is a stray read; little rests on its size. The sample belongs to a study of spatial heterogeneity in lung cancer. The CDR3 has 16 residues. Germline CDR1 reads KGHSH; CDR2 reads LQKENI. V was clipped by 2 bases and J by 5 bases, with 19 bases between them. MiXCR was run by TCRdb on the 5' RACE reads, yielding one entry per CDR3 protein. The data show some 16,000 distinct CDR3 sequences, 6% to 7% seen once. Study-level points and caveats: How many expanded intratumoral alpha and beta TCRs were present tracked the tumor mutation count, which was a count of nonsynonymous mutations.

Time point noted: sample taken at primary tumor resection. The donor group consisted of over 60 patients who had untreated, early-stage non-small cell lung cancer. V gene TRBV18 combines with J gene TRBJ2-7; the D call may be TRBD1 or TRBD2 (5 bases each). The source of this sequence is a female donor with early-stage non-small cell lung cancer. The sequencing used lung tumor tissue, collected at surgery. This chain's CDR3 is CASSPTGTLPANEQYF. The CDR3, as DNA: TGTGCCAGCTCACCAACCGGGACCCTCCCGGCGAACGAGCAGTACTTC.